This T cell receptor (beta chain) is from a study of cytomegalovirus exposure and HLA in healthy donors. 13 Jbeta primers and 60 Vbeta primers were used for the PCR. The repertoire was sequenced with immunoSEQ multiplex PCR; TCRdb's copy has only in-frame clones and lacks some. The sample holds about 160,000 clones, around three quarters seen once. Germline CDR1 and CDR2: MDHEN and SYDVKM. Losses at the gene ends were 6 bases for V and 7 bases for J; bases not matched to a gene: 6. This CDR3 contains 14 residues. Material for sequencing was PBMCs. The receptor was derived from a man aged 40-50 years in good health and CMV-seronegative. The chain links TRBV28 to TRBJ2-1; TRBD2 aligns across 10 bases. The CDR3 DNA is TGTGCCAGCAGATGGACTAGCGGCCGGAATGAGCAGTTCTTC. Its translation: CASRWTSGRNEQFF.